The following is a T cell receptor beta chain sequence with its context. CDR1 SGDLS and CDR2 YYNGEE come from the germline V gene. CDR3 length equals 16 residues. V trimming: 0 bases; J trimming: 8 bases; junction bases outside the gene matches: 11. Produced via immunoSEQ multiplex PCR; TCRdb's table is partial and in-frame only. The table lists about 210,000 clones, around 87% of them singletons. Participants came from fewer than 25 US areas, aged roughly 18 to 95 years. The data belong to a study of blood T cell repertoires in COVID-19. Turning to the study itself: Symptom resolution, clearance, or two negative PCRs marked the recovered donors of Cohort 3. Sources were T cells, B-cell-depleted T cells, or PBMCs; the material itself was cDNA or gDNA.

The chain recombines TRBV9 with TRBJ2-3; 8 bases align to TRBD2. Sequencing input: PBMCs or T cells enriched from blood (not recorded which). The clonotype was recovered from a woman in her 40s in a cohort exposed to, infected with or recovered from COVID-19 (not recorded which). The chain's CDR3 is CASSVVGREGQGTQYF. The CDR3 DNA sequence: TGTGCCAGCAGCGTAGTGGGTCGGGAGGGCCAGGGTACGCAGTATTTT.